Listed here are 22 T cell receptor beta chains from one sample, sequenced in a study of blood T cell repertoires in COVID-19. The table came from immunoSEQ multiplex PCR; TCRdb's copy has only in-frame clones and leaves some out. The sample holds 80,000 to 95,000 clones; 86% are singletons and the top ten take 22%. The sequenced material came from peripheral blood. Every receptor here comes from a woman at least 80 years old in a cohort sampled during active or convalescent COVID-19.

The CDR3 spells CAWSVRAGVTGYTF. In DNA form, the CDR3 reads TGTGCCTGGAGTGTACGTGCAGGCGTTACTGGCTACACCTTC. This sequence joins TRBV30 and TRBJ1-2; D not certain. V lost 0 bases to trimming and J lost 7 bases, with 15 bases between them. This CDR3 is 14 amino acids long. Germline loops: CDR1 GTSNPN, CDR2 SVGIG (reference sequence).

Here the CDR3 reads CASSYASTPQETQYF. CDR3 nucleotides: TGTGCCAGCAGTTACGCGTCAACCCCCCAAGAGACCCAGTACTTC. The rearrangement joins TRBV6-6 to TRBJ2-5; D is uncertain. CDR1 MNHNY and CDR2 SVGAGI come from the germline V gene (reference sequence). The CDR3 has 15 amino acids. The V end lost 2 bases, the J end lost 1 base, and 11 bases lay between the germline ends.

The chain joins TRBV7-9 to TRBJ2-5, with 9 bases fitting TRBD1. The ends lost 6 bases at V and 6 bases at J; junction bases unmatched: 8. The CDR3 has 14 residues. Per the germline V gene, CDR1 is SEHNR and CDR2 is FQNEAQ (reference sequence). DNA of the CDR3: TGTGCCAGCAGTTCGACAGGGGGAATTCAGACCCAGTACTTC. It codes for CASSSTGGIQTQYF.

The chain recombines TRBV10-3 with TRBJ1-4; no definite D call. CDR1 is ENHRY, CDR2 SYGVKD, per germline. Between the trimmed V and J ends, which lost 4 bases and 3 bases, there was a span of 9 bases. The CDR3 has 14 amino acids. CDR3 sequence reads: CAISVGVANEKLFF. DNA of the CDR3: TGTGCCATCAGTGTCGGGGTGGCTAATGAAAAACTGTTTTTT.

The rearrangement uses TRBV5-1 and TRBJ1-6, with TRBD1 matching 7 bases. Per germline, CDR1 SGHRS and CDR2 YFSETQ. Germline trimming cut 4 bases from V and 5 bases from J; bases unmatched to any gene: 0. The CDR3 has 13 amino acids. CDR3 DNA sequence: TGCGCCAGCAGCGACAGGGATAATTCACCCCTCCACTTT. Translating it yields CASSDRDNSPLHF.

The chain recombines TRBV6-5 with TRBJ1-3; no definite D call. Trimming removed 6 bases from V and 2 bases from J, with 11 bases in between. Germline V gene sequence: CDR1 MNHEY, CDR2 SVGAGI. There are 14 residues in the CDR3. CDR3 region: CASSLQIAGNTIYF. The DNA of the CDR3 is TGTGCCAGCAGCCTCCAGATCGCTGGAAACACCATATATTTT.

The V call is TRBV28, the J call TRBJ1-5; 10 nucleotides match TRBD1. The CDR3 totals 19 residues. Trimming removed 7 bases from V and 2 bases from J; junction bases left unmatched: 17. CDR1 and CDR2 from the germline V gene are MDHEN and SYDVKM. The CDR3 sequence is CASTARSGQGPWGNQPQHF. The DNA for the CDR3 is TGTGCCAGCACCGCAAGATCGGGACAGGGGCCGTGGGGCAATCAGCCCCAGCATTTT. The full variable domain, its missing parts supplied by reference TRBV28 and TRBJ1-5, is DVKVTQSSRYLVKRTGEKVFLECVQDMDHENMFWYRQDPGLGLRLIYFSYDVKMKEKGDIPEGYSVSREKKERFSLILESASTNQTSMYLCASTARSGQGPWGNQPQHFGDGTRLSIL.

This clone has just one count. The chain uses TRBV7-9 and TRBJ2-7, with 13 bases aligning to TRBD2. V shed 5 bases and J 1 base; nucleotides not matched to a gene: 11. The CDR3 is 18 amino acids. Germline loops: CDR1 SEHNR, CDR2 FQNEAQ (reference sequence). CDR3 in DNA: TGTGCCAGCAGCCATGGTTGGGCGACTAGCGGGAGGTCCTACGAGCAGTACTTC. It yields the protein CASSHGWATSGRSYEQYF.

The rearrangement joins TRBV7-3 to TRBJ2-3, with 7 bases identical to TRBD2. The CDR3 contains 14 residues. Unmatched junction bases numbered 2, after V lost 3 bases and J lost 2 bases. Per the germline V gene, CDR1 is SGHTA and CDR2 is FQGTGA. The CDR3 region is CASSLGRATDTQYF. For the CDR3, the DNA is TGTGCCAGCAGCTTGGGGAGGGCCACAGATACGCAGTATTTT.

The chain recombines TRBV4-1 with TRBJ1-2; D is perhaps TRBD1 (6 bases). The V end was cut by 3 bases, the J end by 4 bases, with 15 bases between. There are 15 residues in the CDR3. Germline V gives CDR1 MGHRA, CDR2 YSYEKL. In DNA form, the CDR3 reads TGCGCCAGCAGCCAGGGGGGGGCGGGTGGCTATGGCTACACCTTC. It encodes CASSQGGAGGYGYTF.

This chain links TRBV4-2 with TRBJ2-7; 7 positions match TRBD2. The V and J ends lost 2 bases and 4 bases, in that order; junction bases with no gene match: 5. The length of the CDR3 is 14 residues. CDR1 and CDR2 (germline): LGHNA, YNFKEQ. CDR3 protein: CASSQSSGTYEQYV. The CDR3 nucleotides read TGTGCCAGCAGCCAATCCAGCGGGACTTACGAGCAGTACGTC.

CDR3 nucleotide sequence: TGTGCCAGCAGTCAGGGACTTATGAGGGATACGCAGTATTTT. This encodes CASSQGLMRDTQYF. This chain uses TRBV6-5 with TRBJ2-3; D possibly corresponds to TRBD2 (6 bases). The germline gives CDR1 MNHEY, CDR2 SVGAGI. The germline V and J ends were trimmed by 5 bases and 6 bases, with 15 bases remaining between them. The CDR3 is 14 amino acids.

CDR3 coding DNA: TGTGCCAGCACAGGCGGGGGGACAGGGGCCTACACCTTC. It encodes CASTGGGTGAYTF. The chain joins TRBV2 to TRBJ1-2, with 10 bases matching TRBD1. Per germline, CDR1 SNHLY and CDR2 FYNNEI. V was pared by 7 bases and J by 10 bases, with 9 bases of the junction left unmatched. This CDR3 has 13 amino acids.

The gene calls are TRBV9 and TRBJ2-1; 7 bases align to TRBD2. The germline gives CDR1 SGDLS, CDR2 YYNGEE. This CDR3 region has 13 residues. V shed 3 bases and J 7 bases; nucleotides not matched to a gene: 4. CDR3 loop: CASSGFGGNEQFF. The CDR3 DNA sequence: TGTGCCAGCAGCGGCTTCGGGGGGAATGAGCAGTTCTTC.

The genes are TRBV5-1 and TRBJ1-2; 8 bases align to TRBD1. This CDR3 has 13 amino acids. Trimming at V came to 4 bases and at J to 7 bases, leaving 6 bases not matched to a gene. CDR1 is SGHRS and CDR2 is YFSETQ in the germline V gene. CDR3 loop: CASSLGQGVGYTF. The CDR3 nucleotides read TGCGCCAGCAGCCTCGGACAGGGTGTTGGCTACACCTTC.

J is TRBJ1-5 and V is TRBV19; a possible D gene is TRBD1 (6 bases). The V end was cut by 5 bases, the J end by 0 bases, with 11 bases between. The CDR3 consists of 15 residues. Germline V gene sequence: CDR1 LNHDA, CDR2 SQIVND (reference sequence). CDR3 DNA: TGTGCCAGTAGTTTAGGACAGTCTAGCAATCAGCCCCAGCATTTT. Protein: CASSLGQSSNQPQHF.

This clone was seen just once. In nucleotides, the CDR3 is TGTGCCAGCAGCTTACAGGGCACAGATACGCAGTATTTT. Its translation: CASSLQGTDTQYF. This chain uses TRBV5-4 with TRBJ2-3, with D tentatively TRBD1 (5 bases). V was shortened by 2 bases and J by 1 base, with 5 bases between the two germline ends. Germline V gives CDR1 SGHNT, CDR2 YYREEE (reference sequence). CDR3 length: 13 amino acids.

This clone was observed once. The V and J genes are TRBV7-9 and TRBJ1-6; 7 bases line up with TRBD1. This CDR3 region has 14 residues. The germline gives CDR1 SEHNR, CDR2 FQNEAQ (reference sequence). J gave up 10 bases and V 5 bases, and 8 bases lay outside the gene matches. The CDR3 nucleotides read TGTGCCAGCAGCAAGACAGGGTTGGGATCACCCCTCCACTTT. This encodes CASSKTGLGSPLHF.

The chain recombines TRBV7-2 with TRBJ1-5; 7 nucleotides match TRBD1. Germline V lookup: CDR1 SGHTA, CDR2 FQGNSA. With 5 bases clipped from V and 3 bases from J, the junction kept 4 bases outside the gene matches. The CDR3 is 14 residues long. In DNA, the CDR3 is TGTGCCAGCAGCCAGGGACAGCTCAATCAGCCCCAGCATTTT. It encodes CASSQGQLNQPQHF.

The J gene is TRBJ2-7, the V gene TRBV29-1, with 9 bases fitting TRBD1. Trimming at V came to 6 bases and at J to 5 bases, leaving 8 bases not matched to a gene. The CDR3 sequence is 13 residues long. CDR1 SQVTM and CDR2 ANQGSEA come from the germline V gene. The CDR3 spells CSVRGTGFNEQYV. CDR3 in DNA: TGCAGCGTCCGCGGGACAGGGTTTAACGAGCAGTACGTC.

V gene TRBV30 combines with J gene TRBJ1-6; TRBD1 matches 8 bases. The CDR3 length is 15 residues. After removal of 1 base from V and 8 bases from J, the junction contained 7 bases not matched to a gene. Germline V CDR1 and CDR2: GTSNPN, SVGIG (reference sequence). CDR3 loop: CAWSALRGLHSPLHF. DNA of the CDR3: TGTGCCTGGAGTGCCCTCAGGGGGCTCCATTCACCCCTCCACTTT.

The V and J genes are TRBV3-1 (or the pseudogene TRBV3-2) and TRBJ2-5, with 7 bases lining up with TRBD2. From germline, CDR1 is LGHDT and CDR2 YNNKEL (reference sequence). Trimming cost V 2 bases and J 5 bases; bases outside gene matches: 2. The CDR3 runs 13 residues. CDR3 sequence reads: CASSQYGRETQYF. The DNA for the CDR3 is TGTGCCAGCAGCCAATACGGGAGGGAGACCCAGTACTTC.